These 18 T cell receptor beta chains originate from one sample sequenced in a study of cytomegalovirus exposure and HLA in healthy donors. Primers included in the PCR were 60 Vbeta and 13 Jbeta primers. Profiled with immunoSEQ multiplex PCR; TCRdb holds only in-frame clones, not every one. This table holds 100,000 to 150,000 clones, 73% found once. Sequenced sample: PBMCs. Receptors originate from a man aged 55 to 70 in good health and CMV-seropositive.

J is TRBJ2-5 and V is TRBV2, with 10 nucleotides matching TRBD1. Losses at the gene ends were 10 bases for V and 0 bases for J; bases not matched to a gene: 5. CDR3 length equals 14 residues. Germline V gene sequence: CDR1 SNHLY, CDR2 FYNNEI. CDR3 loop: CATKDRGYQETQYF. CDR3 bases: TGTGCCACTAAGGACAGGGGGTACCAAGAGACCCAGTACTTC.

This chain uses TRBV10-3 with TRBJ2-2, with 7 nucleotides matching TRBD2. The germline CDR1 and CDR2 sequences are ENHRY and SYGVKD. Unmatched junction bases numbered 1, after V lost 0 bases and J lost 6 bases. The CDR3 contains 14 residues. Here the CDR3 reads CAISESRGAGELFF. DNA of the CDR3: TGTGCCATCAGTGAGTCACGGGGGGCCGGGGAGCTGTTTTTT.

The chain recombines TRBV13 with TRBJ2-7, with 10 bases identical to TRBD2. The CDR3 length is 15 residues. Germline V CDR1 and CDR2: PRHDT, FYEKMQ (reference sequence). V shed 5 bases and J 3 bases; nucleotides not matched to a gene: 7. For the CDR3, the DNA is TGTGCCAGCAGCCTAAGCACTAGCGGGATCTACGAGCAGTACTTC. Amino acids: CASSLSTSGIYEQYF.

The chain uses TRBV2 and TRBJ2-7; 11 nucleotides line up with TRBD2. V was clipped by 3 bases and J by 4 bases; unmatched bases: 2. The germline gives CDR1 SNHLY, CDR2 FYNNEI. This CDR3 comprises 14 residues. DNA of the CDR3: TGTGCCAGCAGTGATACTAGCGGGGGTTACGAGCAGTACTTC. This codes for CASSDTSGGYEQYF. The full variable domain, with the rest looked up from reference TRBV2 and TRBJ2-7, is EPEVTQTPSHQVTQMGQEVILRCVPISNHLYFYWYRQILGQKVEFLVSFYNNEISEKSEIFDDQFSVERPDGSNFTLKIRSTKLEDSAMYFCASSDTSGGYEQYFGPGTRLTVT.

The chain links TRBV5-1 to TRBJ2-1, with a possible D match to TRBD1 (7 bases). Germline CDR1 SGHRS, CDR2 YFSETQ. The CDR3 runs to 16 residues. Trimming shortened V by 0 bases and J by 4 bases, and 14 bases separated the two germline ends. The CDR3 DNA follows: TGCGCCAGCAGCTTGGGGGGGGACAGAACATACAATGAGCAGTTCTTC. Translated: CASSLGGDRTYNEQFF.

For this clone: An end of the junction differs from the germline gene, which may be a read error. The chain is built from TRBV7-9 and TRBJ1-2; a weak D match, TRBD1 (5 bases). CDR3 size: 11 residues. Germline V gene lookup returns CDR1 SEHNR and CDR2 FQNEAQ (reference sequence). This CDR3 is CASRLDSQVVF. DNA of the CDR3: TGTGCCAGCAGGCTCGACAGCCAAGTCGTTTTC.

For this clone: Mismatch with germline at one junction end may stem from a read error. The genes are TRBV7-7 and TRBJ2-7; D is possibly TRBD1 (6 bases). The CDR3 runs 14 residues. Germline CDR1 is SSHAT and CDR2 is FNYEAQ (reference sequence). CDR3 DNA sequence: TGTGCTAGCAGCCCAGGGGCAGGGGCGAACGAGCAGTACTTC. Translating gives CASSPGAGANEQYF.

As for this clone: One junction end does not reproduce the germline sequence, and a read error may be involved. J is TRBJ2-5 and V is TRBV7-7; 8 nucleotides agree with TRBD1. The CDR3 has 16 amino acids. The germline gives CDR1 SSHAT, CDR2 FNYEAQ (reference sequence). The chain's CDR3 is CASSLATGTGQETQYF. The DNA of the CDR3 is TGTGCTAGCAGCTTAGCGACCGGGACAGGTCAAGAGACCCAGTACTTC.

This clone was seen more than once but under ten times. This same CDR3 is encoded by further DNA sequences in the sample. The rearrangement uses TRBV5-1 and TRBJ1-5; D unclear. Germline assignment: CDR1 SGHRS and CDR2 YFSETQ. CDR3 length: 13 residues. V was trimmed by 0 bases and J by 2 bases, leaving 3 bases between them. The CDR3: CASSLAGNQPQHF. The CDR3 DNA follows: TGCGCCAGCAGCTTGGCAGGCAATCAGCCCCAGCATTTT.

The rearrangement uses TRBV6-1 and TRBJ1-3, with unresolved D. CDR1 is MNHNS and CDR2 is SASEGT in the germline V gene. The CDR3 is 13 amino acids. The V gene lost 1 base and the J gene lost 2 bases, with 3 bases spanning the gap. The CDR3 DNA is TGTGCCAGCAGTGAAGAGCCTGGAAACACCATATATTTT. It is translated as CASSEEPGNTIYF.

This chain joins TRBV29-1 and TRBJ2-5; 11 bases are shared with TRBD2. The CDR3 loop spans 14 amino acids. Trimming cost V 7 bases and J 4 bases; bases outside gene matches: 8. Per germline, CDR1 SQVTM and CDR2 ANQGSEA. For the CDR3, the DNA is TGCAGCGATGCGAGGGGGACTAGCGGAGAGACCCAGTACTTC. As protein: CSDARGTSGETQYF.

The genes are TRBV28 and TRBJ1-1, with D maybe TRBD1 (6 bases). Trimming took 3 bases from V and 10 from J, leaving 15 bases between them. From germline, CDR1 is MDHEN and CDR2 SYDVKM. The CDR3 is 13 residues long. The CDR3 DNA is TGTGCCAGCAGTTTGTCGACAGGACGGGTAGCTTTCTTT. This gives the protein CASSLSTGRVAFF.

This clone was counted only a few times. This sample includes further DNA sequences coding for the same CDR3. CDR3 in DNA: TGTGCCAGCAGCTTTTCGGGGGGGTCCTACAATGAGCAGTTCTTC. It specifies CASSFSGGSYNEQFF. The chain couples TRBV5-4 to TRBJ2-1; 8 positions match TRBD2. CDR3 length equals 15 residues. Germline assignment: CDR1 SGHNT and CDR2 YYREEE (reference sequence). J lost 1 base, V lost 2 bases, and 2 bases had no gene match.

The chain links TRBV4-1 to TRBJ1-4; D remains unclear. Trimming removed 3 bases at V and 8 bases at J, with 19 bases between. The CDR3 consists of 16 residues. The germline V gene encodes CDR1 MGHRA and CDR2 YSYEKL. In DNA, the CDR3 is TGCGCCAGCAGCCAGAAGTCCGGGAGTTTCAGGGAAAAACTGTTTTTT. This sequence encodes CASSQKSGSFREKLFF.

The V gene is TRBV2, the J gene TRBJ1-1, with a weak D call TRBD1 (5 bases). From germline, CDR1 is SNHLY and CDR2 FYNNEI. The V and J ends lost 4 bases and 3 bases respectively, with 12 bases between them. This CDR3 has 14 amino acids. CDR3 amino acids: CASSGGPGDTEAFF. The CDR3 nucleotides are TGTGCCAGCAGTGGGGGACCGGGGGACACTGAAGCTTTCTTT.

This clone was counted between two and nine times. The chain couples TRBV5-1 to TRBJ1-1; D ambiguous. Trimming left V 5 bases short and J 4 bases short, with 12 bases between. The CDR3 contains 13 residues. CDR1 and CDR2 (germline): SGHRS, YFSETQ. CDR3 in amino acids: CASSEGVGTEAFF. The CDR3 bases are TGCGCCAGCAGTGAGGGCGTCGGCACTGAAGCTTTCTTT.

This chain uses TRBV19 with TRBJ2-6, with D tentatively TRBD1 (6 bases). CDR3 length equals 16 residues. Germline V gene lookup returns CDR1 LNHDA and CDR2 SQIVND (reference sequence). Trimming stripped 5 bases from V and 0 bases from J, with 11 bases between. In DNA, the CDR3 is TGTGCCAGTAGTCAACGGACAGTCTCTGGGGCCAACGTCCTGACTTTC. Amino acid sequence: CASSQRTVSGANVLTF. Together with reference TRBV19 and TRBJ2-6, the CDR3 gives the full variable domain: DGGITQSPKYLFRKEGQNVTLSCEQNLNHDAMYWYRQDPGQGLRLIYYSQIVNDFQKGDIAEGYSVSREKKESFPLTVTSAQKNPTAFYLCASSQRTVSGANVLTFGAGSRLTVL.

The chain uses TRBV5-1 and TRBJ1-1; TRBD1 aligns across 7 bases. Per the germline V gene, CDR1 is SGHRS and CDR2 is YFSETQ. The CDR3 extends over 14 amino acids. V dropped 9 bases and J dropped 0; count of bases not matched to a gene: 8. CDR3 region: CATRQGPMNTEAFF. In DNA form, the CDR3 reads TGCGCCACTCGACAGGGCCCCATGAACACTGAAGCTTTCTTT.